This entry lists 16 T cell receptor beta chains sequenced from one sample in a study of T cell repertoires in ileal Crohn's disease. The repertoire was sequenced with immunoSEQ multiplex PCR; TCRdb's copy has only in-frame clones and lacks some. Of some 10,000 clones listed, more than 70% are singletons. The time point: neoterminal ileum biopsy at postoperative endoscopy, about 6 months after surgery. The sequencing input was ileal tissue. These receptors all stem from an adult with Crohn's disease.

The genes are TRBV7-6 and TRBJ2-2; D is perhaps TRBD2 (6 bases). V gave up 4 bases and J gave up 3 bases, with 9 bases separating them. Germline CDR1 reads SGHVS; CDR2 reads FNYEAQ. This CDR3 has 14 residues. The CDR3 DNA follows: TGTGCCAGCAGCTCAGGAGGGGACACCGGGGAGCTGTTTTTT. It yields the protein CASSSGGDTGELFF. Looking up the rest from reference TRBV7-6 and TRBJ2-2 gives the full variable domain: GAGVSQSPRYKVTKRGQDVALRCDPISGHVSLYWYRQALGQGPEFLTYFNYEAQQDKSGLPNDRFSAERPEGSISTLTIQRTEQRDSAMYRCASSSGGDTGELFFGEGSRLTVL.

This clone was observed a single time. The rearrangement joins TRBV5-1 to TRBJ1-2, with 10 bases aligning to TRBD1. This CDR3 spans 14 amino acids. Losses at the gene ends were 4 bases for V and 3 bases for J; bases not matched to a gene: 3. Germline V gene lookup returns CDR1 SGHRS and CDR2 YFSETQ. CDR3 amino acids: CASSRGTGDYGYTF. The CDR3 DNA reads TGCGCCAGCAGCCGCGGGACAGGGGACTATGGCTACACCTTC.

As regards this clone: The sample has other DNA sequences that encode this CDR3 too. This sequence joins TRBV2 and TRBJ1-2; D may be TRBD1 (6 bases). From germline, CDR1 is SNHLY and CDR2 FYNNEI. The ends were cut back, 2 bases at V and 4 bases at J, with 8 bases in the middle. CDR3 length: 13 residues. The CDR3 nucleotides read TGTGCCAGCAGTGAAAGACAGGTCTATGGCTACACCTTC. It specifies CASSERQVYGYTF.

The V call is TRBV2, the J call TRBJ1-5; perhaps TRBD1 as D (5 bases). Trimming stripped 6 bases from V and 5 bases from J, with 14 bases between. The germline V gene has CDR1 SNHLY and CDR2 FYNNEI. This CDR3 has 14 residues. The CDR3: CASRLAGRDQPQHF. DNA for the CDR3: TGTGCCAGCAGACTGGCGGGGCGGGATCAGCCCCAGCATTTT.

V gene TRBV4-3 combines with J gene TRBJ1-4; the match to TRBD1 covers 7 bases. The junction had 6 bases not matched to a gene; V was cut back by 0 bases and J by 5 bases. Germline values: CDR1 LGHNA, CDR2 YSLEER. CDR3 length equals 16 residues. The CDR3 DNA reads TGCGCCAGCAGCCAAGAAAGGGGACAGCTGAATGAAAAACTGTTTTTT. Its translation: CASSQERGQLNEKLFF.

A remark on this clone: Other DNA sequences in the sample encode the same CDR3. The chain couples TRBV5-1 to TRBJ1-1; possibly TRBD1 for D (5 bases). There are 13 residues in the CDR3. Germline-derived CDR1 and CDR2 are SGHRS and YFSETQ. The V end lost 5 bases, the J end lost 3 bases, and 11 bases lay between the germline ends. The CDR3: CASREGPYTEAFF. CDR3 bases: TGCGCCAGCAGGGAGGGGCCGTACACTGAAGCTTTCTTT.

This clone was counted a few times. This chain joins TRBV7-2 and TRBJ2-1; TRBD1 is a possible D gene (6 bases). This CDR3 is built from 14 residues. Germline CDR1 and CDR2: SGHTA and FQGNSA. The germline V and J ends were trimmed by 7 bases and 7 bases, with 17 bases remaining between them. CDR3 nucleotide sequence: TGTGCCAGCATGGGGGCAGTAGCTCTAAATGAGCAGTTCTTC. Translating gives CASMGAVALNEQFF.

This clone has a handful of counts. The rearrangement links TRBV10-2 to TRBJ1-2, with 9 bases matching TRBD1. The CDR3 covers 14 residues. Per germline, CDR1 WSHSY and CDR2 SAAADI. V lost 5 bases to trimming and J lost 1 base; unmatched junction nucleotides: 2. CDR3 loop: CASSPGQGNYGYTF. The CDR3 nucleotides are TGCGCCAGCAGTCCGGGACAGGGTAACTATGGCTACACCTTC.

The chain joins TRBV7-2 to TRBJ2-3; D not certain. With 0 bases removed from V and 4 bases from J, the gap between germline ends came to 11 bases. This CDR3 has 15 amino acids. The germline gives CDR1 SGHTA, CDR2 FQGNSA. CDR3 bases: TGTGCCAGCAGCTTAGCGTTGCAGGCCGCAGATACGCAGTATTTT. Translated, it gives CASSLALQAADTQYF.

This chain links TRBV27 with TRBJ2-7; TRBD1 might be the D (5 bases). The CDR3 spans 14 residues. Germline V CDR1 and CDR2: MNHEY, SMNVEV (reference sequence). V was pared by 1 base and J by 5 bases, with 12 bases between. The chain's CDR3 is CASSLFQGRDEQYF. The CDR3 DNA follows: TGTGCCAGCAGTTTATTCCAGGGTAGGGACGAGCAGTACTTC.

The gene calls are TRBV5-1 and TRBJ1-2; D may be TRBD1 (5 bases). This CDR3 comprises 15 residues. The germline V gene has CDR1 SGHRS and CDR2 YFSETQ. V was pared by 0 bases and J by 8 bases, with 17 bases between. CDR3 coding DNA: TGCGCCAGCAGCTTGGACCTACAGGTGGGGCCAGGCTACACCTTC. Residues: CASSLDLQVGPGYTF.

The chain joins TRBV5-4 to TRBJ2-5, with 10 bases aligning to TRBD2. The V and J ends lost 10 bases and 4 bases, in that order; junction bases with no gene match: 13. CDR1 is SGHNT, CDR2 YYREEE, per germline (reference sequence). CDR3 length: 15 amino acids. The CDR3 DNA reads TGTGCCGAGACGGACAGGGAGCGGGAGGGAGAGACCCAGTACTTC. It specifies CAETDREREGETQYF.

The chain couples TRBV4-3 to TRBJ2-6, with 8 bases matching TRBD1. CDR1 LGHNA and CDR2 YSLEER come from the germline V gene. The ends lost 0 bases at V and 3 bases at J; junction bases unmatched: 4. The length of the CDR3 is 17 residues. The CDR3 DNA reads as TGCGCCAGCAGCCAAGATCCAGGGGGCGATGGGGCCAACGTCCTGACTTTC. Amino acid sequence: CASSQDPGGDGANVLTF.

The CDR3 nucleotides are TGTGCCAGCAGCATGGACAGGGGGCAGGCTGGCTACACCTTC. Protein product: CASSMDRGQAGYTF. This chain joins TRBV5-4 and TRBJ1-2; 11 bases are shared with TRBD1. In germline, CDR1 is SGHNT, CDR2 YYREEE (reference sequence). The junction had 6 bases not matched to a gene; V was cut back by 4 bases and J by 7 bases. The length of the CDR3 is 14 residues.

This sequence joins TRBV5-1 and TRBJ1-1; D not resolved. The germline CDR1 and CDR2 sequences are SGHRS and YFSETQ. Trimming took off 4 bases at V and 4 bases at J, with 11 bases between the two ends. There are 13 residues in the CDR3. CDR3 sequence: CASSQIRGTEAFF. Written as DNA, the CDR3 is TGCGCCAGCAGCCAGATCCGGGGCACTGAAGCTTTCTTT.

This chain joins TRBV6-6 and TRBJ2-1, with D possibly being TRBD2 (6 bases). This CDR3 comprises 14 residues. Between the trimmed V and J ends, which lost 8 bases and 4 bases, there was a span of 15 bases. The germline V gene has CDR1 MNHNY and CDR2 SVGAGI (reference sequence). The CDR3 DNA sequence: TGTGCCAGCGCCTTGGGCGGGGAATACAATGAGCAGTTCTTC. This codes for CASALGGEYNEQFF.